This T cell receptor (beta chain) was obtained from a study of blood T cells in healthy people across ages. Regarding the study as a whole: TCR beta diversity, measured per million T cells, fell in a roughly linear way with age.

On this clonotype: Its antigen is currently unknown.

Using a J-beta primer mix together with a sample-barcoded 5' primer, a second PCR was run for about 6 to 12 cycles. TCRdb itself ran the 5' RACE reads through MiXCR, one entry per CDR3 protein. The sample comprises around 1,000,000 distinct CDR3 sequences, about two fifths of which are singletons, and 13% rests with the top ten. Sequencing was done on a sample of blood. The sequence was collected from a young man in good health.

The CDR3 sequence: CASSYNDAQGAREAFF. In DNA, the CDR3 is TGTGCCAGCAGTTACAACGACGCACAGGGGGCGAGGGAAGCTTTCTTT. The V and J genes are TRBV6-5 and TRBJ1-1; TRBD1 matches 9 bases. Germline lookup yields CDR1 MNHEY and CDR2 SVGAGI. The V gene end was trimmed by 2 bases and the J gene end by 8 bases; junction bases not matched to a gene: 12. There are 16 residues in the CDR3.